One sample yielded the 5 T cell receptor beta chains listed below, sequenced in a study of molecular identifiers for immune sequencing clone quantification. TCRdb itself ran the PCR reads through MiXCR, one entry per CDR3 protein. The repertoire holds 85,000 to 130,000 distinct CDR3 sequences, with approximately 40% as singletons. Sample: naive CD8+ T cells from blood, with Jurkat cell RNA spiked in. Subset described: FACS-sorted CD8+CD4-CCR7+CD45RA+ naive T cells. The receptors stem from a human donor in good health. Some libraries in this study had Jurkat cell RNA spiked in.

This clonotype was seen many times. The chain has TRBV7-9 and TRBJ2-7; TRBD1 might be the D (6 bases). The CDR3 runs 12 residues. Trimming removed 4 bases from V and 4 bases from J, with 8 bases in between. Germline V CDR1 and CDR2: SEHNR, FQNEAQ (reference sequence). The DNA of the CDR3 is TGTGCCAGCAGCTCAGGGGCTTACGAGCAGTACTTC. Its protein product is CASSSGAYEQYF. The whole variable domain, remainder taken from reference TRBV7-9 and TRBJ2-7, is DTGVSQNPRHKITKRGQNVTFRCDPISEHNRLYWYRQTLGQGPEFLTYFQNEAQLEKSRLLSDRFSAERPKGSFSTLEIQRTEQGDSAMYLCASSSGAYEQYFGPGTRLTVT.

The chain recombines TRBV13 with TRBJ2-5, with a possible D match to TRBD1 (5 bases). Germline-derived CDR1 and CDR2 are PRHDT and FYEKMQ (reference sequence). The CDR3 is made up of 15 amino acids. V lost 0 bases, J lost 1 base, and 9 bases lay in between. This chain's CDR3 is CASSLGAGLQETQYF. As DNA, the CDR3 is TGTGCCAGCAGCTTAGGTGCAGGGCTCCAAGAGACCCAGTACTTC. Combining the CDR3 with reference TRBV13 and TRBJ2-5 gives the whole variable domain AAGVIQSPRHLIKEKRETATLKCYPIPRHDTVYWYQQGPGQDPQFLISFYEKMQSDKGSIPDRFSAQQFSDYHSELNMSSLELGDSALYFCASSLGAGLQETQYFGPGTRLLVL.

This clonotype was seen more than once but under ten times. J is TRBJ2-7 and V is TRBV5-6; tentative D call: TRBD2 (6 bases). The CDR3 runs to 15 residues. Germline V gives CDR1 SGHDT, CDR2 YYEEEE. Trimming took off 3 bases at V and 2 bases at J, with 15 bases between the two ends. CDR3 sequence reads: CASSWRVGRAYEQYF. For the CDR3, the DNA is TGTGCCAGCAGCTGGAGGGTAGGCCGAGCCTACGAGCAGTACTTC.

This clonotype has only a few counts. This chain uses TRBV13 with TRBJ2-3; the D gene is possibly TRBD2 (5 bases). Germline values: CDR1 PRHDT, CDR2 FYEKMQ (reference sequence). The CDR3 totals 15 residues. Between the trimmed V and J ends, which lost 5 bases and 0 bases, there was a span of 12 bases. CDR3 residues: CASSLSWTSTDTQYF. As DNA, the CDR3 is TGTGCCAGCAGCCTCAGTTGGACTAGCACAGATACGCAGTATTTT.

This clonotype was detected ten times or more. V gene TRBV21-1 combines with J gene TRBJ2-1; whether TRBD1, the table's D call, matches the DNA was not checked. TRBV21-1 is a pseudogene segment. The CDR3 runs 14 residues. As DNA, the CDR3 is TGTGCCAGCAGGACAGGGCGAGCCTACAATGAGCAGTTCTTC. This encodes CASRTGRAYNEQFF.